The text below deals with one T cell receptor beta chain. This clonotype occurred many times. This clone's antigen is unknown. No clone much larger than this one lies a single base away; base qualities are absent. V is cut back by 6 bases and J by 2 bases, with 4 bases in the junction unmatched. Spanning cysteine to phenylalanine, the CDR3 consists of 14 amino acids. Left in the record is the CDR3 DNA by itself, 42 bases read in frame from the first base. These data come from a study of regulatory T cells in long-lasting Graves disease (dated by TCRdb to about 2021). Background for the entire study: Patients with newly diagnosed Graves' disease had been on antithyroid drugs for under 3 months. Patients with persistent Graves' disease were compared with patients with newly diagnosed Graves' disease using TCR sequencing and RNA sequencing of peripheral blood. The study was registered as a clinical trial and conducted in China. A total of 35 or so samples were covered by TCR sequencing, comprising some 13 persistent and some 20 newly diagnosed Graves' disease patients. General findings and caveats noted by the study authors: Persistent patients shared more public clonotypes among themselves (roughly 2,700) than newly diagnosed patients did (more than 950). Sequencing and analysis were restricted to the TCR beta chain. As a limitation, the authors acknowledged that the small sample size may reduce accuracy. Preferential use of TRBV28, TRBJ1-2 and TRBJ2-5 was observed in persistent disease, whereas TRBV20-1 and TRBJ2-1 were favored in newly diagnosed disease. Compared with newly diagnosed patients, patients with persistent Graves' disease had lower TCR Shannon entropy and fewer highly expanded clones, which suggests clonal expansion. Peripheral blood alone was examined, since thyroid tissue, which constituted the primary lesion, could not be accessed.

Library creation used multiplex PCR. Sequencer: Illumina HiSeq 4000. TCR beta libraries were built with iRepertoire HTBI primers and Arm-PCR amplification of CDR3 regions. PCR products were gel purified before sequencing. Per the source publication's procedure: Gene usage analysis of CDR3 amino acid clonotypes relied on the 60 or so TRBV and about 13 TRBJ segments identified across samples. COPE and FqMerger were used to merge the filtered high-quality paired reads into contigs. Contigs were aligned with BLAST to IMGT TRBV, TRBD and TRBJ reference genes, and CDR3 was defined per IMGT. Clonotypes above 0.1% frequency were classified as highly expanded clones. Shannon entropy was used to measure repertoire diversity, and the Gini coefficient was used to measure V-J evenness. Clonotypes shared by more than one individual were considered public. TCRdb's own reprocessing of the public reads used fastp at Q25 and MiXCR and kept productive beta chains. One record per CDR3 amino acid sequence lists the most common genes and DNA. The V and J calls were not made by the authors but by TCRdb's processing. This sample holds hundreds of thousands of distinct CDR3 sequences; roughly 12% were observed only once. The ten largest clones take up about 10% of the sample.

Per the publication, the time point label means: newly diagnosed GD, antithyroid drugs for less than 3 months. RNA was extracted from PBMCs in TRIzol for both TCR sequencing and RNA sequencing. The diagnosis of Graves' disease was made according to American Thyroid Association guidelines. Patients were recruited from an endocrinology department in Xi'an, China. From each patient, approximately 9 milliliters of peripheral blood was collected into an EDTA anticoagulant tube. PBMCs were isolated by Ficoll Paque Plus density gradient separation without further T cell sorting. An Agilent 2100 Bioanalyzer and agarose gel were used to check RNA quality, and a NanoDrop 2000 was used to measure RNA concentration. The same data also contributed to another study, on T cells in Graves' hyperthyroidism and ophthalmopathy. From the second report: Graves' hyperthyroidism was defined as stable when no progression to ophthalmopathy occurred over 18 months of follow-up. The hyperthyroidism patients were between 18 and 65 years old and newly diagnosed, with a disease duration of less than 2 months. The study excluded patients with uncontrolled infections, other autoimmune diseases, pregnancy or lactation. Diagnoses relied on clinical symptoms, serum thyroxine and TRAb, thyroid ultrasound and orbital computed tomography. For the first round of RT-PCR on the TCR CDR3, the HTBI primer set was used together with the Qiagen OneStep RT-PCR kit. Most expanded thyroid clonotypes (frequency above 0.001) were also found in blood, which suggests that blood repertoires may mirror thyroid immune responses. In cross-validation, a model built on a 13 V-J signature told ophthalmopathy apart from stable hyperthyroidism with less than 90% sensitivity and approximately 81% specificity, and in testing the same model reached 80%/75%. In validation, the model predicted progression to ophthalmopathy a median of roughly 6.1 months before onset, with roughly 71% sensitivity and just under 75% specificity. To identify TCR V-J signatures that set the groups apart, the researchers used a discovery cohort of about a hundred patients, made up of approximately 43 with Graves' ophthalmopathy and 57 with stable Graves' hyperthyroidism. An independent validation cohort of fewer than 20 hyperthyroidism patients and about 16 patients who later progressed to ophthalmopathy tested prospective prediction of ophthalmopathy. The 100 or so discovery patients were divided at random into training and test sets in a 7:3 ratio. Thyroid tissue and blood T-cell repertoires from six Graves' hyperthyroidism patients were also compared in the study. Following sampling, methimazole starting at 30 mg daily was given to hyperthyroidism patients, and high-dose intravenous methylprednisolone was given to ophthalmopathy patients. Libraries were constructed in a second round of multiplex PCR, after which size selection and purification were carried out. Libraries were sequenced paired-end with 100 bp reads on an Illumina HiSeq2000. SOAPnuke was used to process the raw data, with reads discarded if the reads contained adapters or uncalled bases, had a mean Phred below 15, or lacked an exact constant-primer or identifier match. High-quality paired reads were merged using COPE v1.2.5, and each unique nucleotide sequence was defined as a clonotype. MiTCR v1.1 was used to align clonotypes to the IMGT TRBV, TRBD and TRBJ reference segments. The analysis was restricted to V-J combinations with a frequency above 0.0001, which together covered just over 98% of the repertoires. A TCS score was defined as the ratio between F50 (clonal expansion) and ExV (chaos), using BLOSUM62-based TCRdist between CDR3 peptides within each V-J. Welch's t-statistics and random forest reduced roughly 500 V-J features to around 14, which were used in a naive Bayes classifier (R e1071). Sample size was not statistically predetermined, and blinding of investigators to group allocation was not performed. The paper reports TCR Vbeta CDR3 sequencing of approximately 140 peripheral blood samples: some 44 ophthalmopathy, under 85 hyperthyroidism and approximately 17 progressor patients.

Recombination linked TRBV12-3 or TRBV12-4 to TRBJ2-7; TRBD2 matches 10 bases in the middle. The sequence came from a man younger than 40 with Graves disease. Donor details come from another sample of the same person, matched by shared clones. The sample here was peripheral blood mononuclear cells (PBMCs), taken at new diagnosis, from a patient treated with antithyroid drugs. This receptor has the CDR3 CASSRTSGPYEQYF. The nucleotide sequence is TGTGCCAGCAGCCGGACTAGCGGTCCCTACGAGCAGTACTTC.